The 5 T cell receptor beta chains listed next were all sequenced from one sample in a study of cytomegalovirus exposure and HLA in healthy donors. Amplification used 60 Vbeta primers and 13 Jbeta primers. Profiled with immunoSEQ multiplex PCR; TCRdb holds only in-frame clones, not every one. The sample lists approximately 69,000 clones; about 75% were seen once. The source material was PBMCs. The receptors originated from a young man in good health and CMV-seronegative.

As DNA, the CDR3 is TGTGCCAGCAGTTTACTGACAGGGCCGAGTAGTAATTCACCCCTCCACTTT. This gives the protein CASSLLTGPSSNSPLHF. The rearrangement links TRBV28 to TRBJ1-6, with 7 bases that match TRBD1. With V trimmed by 2 bases and J by 6 bases, 10 bases remained unmatched. Germline V gene sequence: CDR1 MDHEN, CDR2 SYDVKM. The CDR3 loop spans 17 amino acids.

The rearrangement links TRBV4-1 to TRBJ2-5, with 11 bases lining up with TRBD2. V shed 4 bases and J 5 bases; nucleotides not matched to a gene: 9. The CDR3 covers 16 residues. Germline CDR1 is MGHRA and CDR2 is YSYEKL. The CDR3 coding sequence is TGCGCCAGCAGCCGTAGCGGGGGGGCGTTTGTGGAGACCCAGTACTTC. It yields the protein CASSRSGGAFVETQYF.

This chain uses TRBV29-1 with TRBJ1-6; the D gene is possibly TRBD1 (5 bases). Trimming stripped 8 bases from V and 6 bases from J, with 14 bases between. Germline V gene sequence: CDR1 SQVTM, CDR2 ANQGSEA. This CDR3 region has 13 residues. DNA of the CDR3: TGCAGCTACAGTCAGGGCCTTAATTCACCCCTCCACTTT. This gives the protein CSYSQGLNSPLHF.

This chain links TRBV19 with TRBJ2-7; perhaps TRBD1 as D (6 bases). Germline-derived CDR1 and CDR2 are LNHDA and SQIVND (reference sequence). V was trimmed by 6 bases and J by 0 bases, leaving 18 bases between them. The CDR3 covers 16 residues. The CDR3 loop is CASSPFRGKSSYEQYF. The DNA for the CDR3 is TGTGCCAGTAGCCCCTTCAGGGGCAAGAGCTCCTACGAGCAGTACTTC.

This chain links TRBV28 with TRBJ2-5; D remains ambiguous. CDR3 size: 11 residues. V lost 6 bases to trimming and J lost 5 bases, with 7 bases between them. Looked up from germline, CDR1 is MDHEN and CDR2 is SYDVKM. This CDR3 is CASSLQETQYF. The DNA for the CDR3 is TGTGCCAGCAGCCTCCAGGAGACCCAGTACTTC.